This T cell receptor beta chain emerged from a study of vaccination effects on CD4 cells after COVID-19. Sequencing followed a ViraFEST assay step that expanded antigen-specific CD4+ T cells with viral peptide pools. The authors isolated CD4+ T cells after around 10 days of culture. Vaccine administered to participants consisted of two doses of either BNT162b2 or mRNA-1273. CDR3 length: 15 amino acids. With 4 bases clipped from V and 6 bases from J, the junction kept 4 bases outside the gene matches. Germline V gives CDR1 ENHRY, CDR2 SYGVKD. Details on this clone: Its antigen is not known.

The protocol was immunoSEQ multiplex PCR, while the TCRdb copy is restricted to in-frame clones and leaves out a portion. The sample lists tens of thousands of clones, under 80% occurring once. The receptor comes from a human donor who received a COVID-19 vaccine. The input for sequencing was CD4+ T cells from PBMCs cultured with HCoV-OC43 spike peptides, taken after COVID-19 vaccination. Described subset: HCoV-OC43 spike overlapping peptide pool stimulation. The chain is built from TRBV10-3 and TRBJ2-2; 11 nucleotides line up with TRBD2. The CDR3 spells CAISVLAGGSGELFF. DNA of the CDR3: TGTGCCATCAGTGTTCTAGCGGGGGGTTCCGGGGAGCTGTTTTTT.